This is a list of T cell receptor beta chains from one sample in a study of blood T cells in healthy people across ages. In TCRdb, the 5' RACE reads were re-called with MiXCR into one record per CDR3 protein. There are around 1,000,000 distinct CDR3 sequences in the sample; around 25% occur only once, and approximately 0.79% lies in the top ten. These data are also associated with another study on T cells of mothers and their children.

Sequenced sample: blood. These TCRs come from a girl aged 2 to 9 in good health. Both conserved end residues are trimmed from each CDR3. The order of the fields is V gene, J gene, CDR3 protein.

>TRBV6-1|TRBJ2-5
ASSELAGGGETQY
>TRBV20-1|.
SARSGGSGIGSYEQY
>TRBV25-1|TRBJ2-7
ASSEYGILAGGQSDYEQY
>TRBV4-1|TRBJ1-1
ASSQGAGATYTEAF
>TRBV28|TRBJ1-6
ASSLTWTRANSPLH
>TRBV9|TRBJ1-4
ASSISLNEKLF
>TRBV12-3/TRBV12-4|TRBJ2-5
ASSFPGSQETQY
>TRBV20-1|TRBJ2-5
SAIHAGTGGAETQY
>TRBV9|TRBJ1-4
ASSGGDTQNEKLF
>TRBV6-2/TRBV6-3|TRBJ2-1
ASGLGPYNEQF
>TRBV18|TRBJ2-1
ASSPSGGAGDEQF
>TRBV7-8|TRBJ1-5
ASSSGLIFNQPQH
>TRBV28|TRBJ2-5
ASSLTFSGSWGGVRKTQY
>TRBV7-2|TRBJ1-2
ASSLVSNGYT
>TRBV7-2|TRBJ1-6
ASSSTRTPLH
>TRBV29-1|TRBJ1-2
SVHMTAYGYT
>TRBV12-3/TRBV12-4|TRBJ1-2
ASSLNYRDNHGYT
>TRBV20-1|TRBJ2-3
SARDPLAFRTHTQY
>TRBV7-2|TRBJ1-3
ASSLSPHSGNTIY
>TRBV28|TRBJ2-5
ASSLSISRETQY
>TRBV28|.
ASSPEGQGIYHEQF
>TRBV7-9|TRBJ2-2
ASSESRVGVGSGELF
>TRBV29-1|TRBJ2-7
SVDFPDRVGEQY
>TRBV13|TRBJ2-5
ASSRGAADQETQY